Below are 2 T cell receptor beta chains sequenced from a single sample in a study of T cells in Graves' hyperthyroidism and ophthalmopathy. Amplified regions were TCR beta CDR3 sequences from RNA transcripts. When the TCR CDR3 underwent first-round RT-PCR, the HTBI primer set was used. TCRdb itself ran the multiplex PCR reads through MiXCR, one entry per CDR3 protein. In the table there are about 520,000 distinct CDR3 sequences, 24% of which are singletons. Sequencing was carried out using blood. All receptors come from a woman in her 30s with Graves' ophthalmopathy.

Concerning this clonotype itself: A read error may produce the germline difference seen at one junction end. V is TRBV5-5 and J is TRBJ1-1; perhaps TRBD1 as D (5 bases). The CDR3 length is 13 residues. Per germline, CDR1 SGHKS and CDR2 YYEKEE (reference sequence). CDR3 region: CASSLSSNRGEIF. The CDR3 region has the DNA TGTGCCAGCAGCTTGTCATCCAACCGGGGGGAAATCTTT.

In this sample, this clonotype turned up many times. The V gene is TRBV6-2 or TRBV6-3, the J gene TRBJ1-5, with 8 nucleotides matching TRBD1. The CDR3 totals 17 residues. The V segment lost 6 bases and the J segment 2 bases; nucleotides outside the gene matches: 12. The germline CDR1 and CDR2 sequences are MNHEY and SVGEGT. The CDR3 loop is CASRDRTGSLGNQPQHF. DNA of the CDR3: TGTGCCAGCAGAGACAGGACAGGGAGTCTTGGCAATCAGCCCCAGCATTTT.